Shown below are 10 T cell receptor beta chains from a single sample sequenced in a study of blood T cell repertoires in COVID-19. Some clones are missing from TCRdb's copy, which holds only in-frame ones; the method was immunoSEQ multiplex PCR. The sample lists 60,000 to 65,000 clones, around 83% seen once, with 5.6% in the top ten. What was sequenced was peripheral blood. The receptors stem from a woman aged 55-69 years with acute or convalescent COVID-19.

The rearrangement links TRBV4-2 to TRBJ2-1, with D perhaps TRBD2 (7 bases). This CDR3 has 14 amino acids. CDR1 and CDR2 from the germline V gene are LGHNA and YNFKEQ. V lost 2 bases and J 10 bases, leaving 15 bases between the germline ends. This chain's CDR3 is CASSQRDKGGEQFF. The CDR3 DNA is TGTGCCAGCAGCCAACGTGACAAGGGGGGGGAGCAGTTCTTC.

The rearrangement uses TRBV2 and TRBJ2-7; 7 bases align to TRBD2. J lost 7 bases, V lost 6 bases, and 9 bases had no gene match. This CDR3 is built from 13 residues. In germline, CDR1 is SNHLY, CDR2 FYNNEI. The CDR3 DNA reads as TGTGCCAGCAGGCCTGGACTAGTACGGGAGCAGTACTTC. It encodes CASRPGLVREQYF.

The rearrangement uses TRBV9 and TRBJ2-7, with D possibly TRBD1 on 6 matching bases. CDR3 size: 14 residues. Trimming took 2 bases from V and 0 from J, leaving 9 bases between them. CDR1 is SGDLS and CDR2 is YYNGEE in the germline V gene. The chain's CDR3 is CASSVGDTSYEQYF. The CDR3 nucleotides are TGTGCCAGCAGCGTCGGGGACACCTCCTACGAGCAGTACTTC.

The chain uses TRBV5-1 and TRBJ1-2; 8 bases align to TRBD1. The V gene end was trimmed by 4 bases and the J gene end by 6 bases; junction bases not matched to a gene: 11. CDR3 length: 15 amino acids. Per germline, CDR1 SGHRS and CDR2 YFSETQ. The CDR3 here is CASSQQGGPQDGYTF. In DNA form, the CDR3 reads TGCGCCAGCAGCCAACAGGGGGGACCTCAAGATGGCTACACCTTC.

The DNA for the CDR3 is TGTGCCAGCTCACCCAGGGGACAGTTGATCTCTGGGGCCAACGTCCTGACTTTC. It encodes CASSPRGQLISGANVLTF. The V gene is TRBV18, the J gene TRBJ2-6; TRBD1 aligns across 7 bases. Germline values: CDR1 KGHSH, CDR2 LQKENI. The V and J ends lost 3 bases and 0 bases, in that order; junction bases with no gene match: 8. The CDR3 has 18 residues.

This chain connects TRBV9 to TRBJ1-2; 9 bases are shared with TRBD1. The V segment lost 0 bases and the J segment 3 bases; nucleotides outside the gene matches: 6. CDR1 is SGDLS and CDR2 is YYNGEE in the germline V gene. This CDR3 has 16 residues. Here the CDR3 reads CASSVVQTGGHYGYTF. The CDR3 coding sequence is TGTGCCAGCAGCGTAGTCCAGACAGGGGGGCACTATGGCTACACCTTC. The whole variable domain, filled in from reference TRBV9 and TRBJ1-2, reads DSGVTQTPKHLITATGQRVTLRCSPRSGDLSVYWYQQSLDQGLQFLIQYYNGEERAKGNILERFSAQQFPDLHSELNLSSLELGDSALYFCASSVVQTGGHYGYTFGSGTRLTVV.

The chain combines TRBV10-3 with TRBJ1-2, with TRBD1 identical over 7 bases. CDR1 ENHRY and CDR2 SYGVKD come from the germline V gene. V was clipped by 5 bases and J by 3 bases; unmatched bases: 6. This CDR3 is built from 14 residues. DNA for the CDR3: TGTGCCATCAGTATAGGGCAGGGGGACTATGGCTACACCTTC. It specifies CAISIGQGDYGYTF.

The chain couples TRBV15 to TRBJ1-5; D possibly corresponds to TRBD1 (6 bases). This CDR3 is 15 amino acids long. Trimming stripped 0 bases from V and 7 bases from J, with 13 bases between. CDR1 and CDR2 from the germline V gene are LNHNV and YYDKDF (reference sequence). The CDR3 DNA is TGTGCCACCAGCAGAGAAACAGGGACCGGACAGCCCCAGCATTTT. It codes for CATSRETGTGQPQHF.

The chain carries TRBV5-1 and TRBJ2-2; the match to TRBD1 covers 10 bases. V was pared by 4 bases and J by 4 bases, with 7 bases of the junction left unmatched. The CDR3 sequence is 16 residues long. In germline, CDR1 is SGHRS, CDR2 YFSETQ. For the CDR3, the DNA is TGCGCCAGCAGCCGACAGGGGGCGGTCGGCACCGGGGAGCTGTTTTTT. It codes for CASSRQGAVGTGELFF.

The chain is built from TRBV29-1 and TRBJ1-1, with 9 positions matching TRBD1. CDR1 is SQVTM, CDR2 ANQGSEA, per germline. V dropped 6 bases and J dropped 0; count of bases not matched to a gene: 8. CDR3 length equals 15 residues. CDR3 region: CSVETGGTMNTEAFF. The CDR3 region has the DNA TGCAGCGTGGAGACAGGGGGAACCATGAACACTGAAGCTTTCTTT.